This passage covers 26 T cell receptor beta chains from one sample sequenced in a study of T cells in localized non-small cell lung cancer. Generated by immunoSEQ multiplex PCR, the TCRdb table keeps only in-frame clones and is missing some. Of 70,000 to 100,000 clones listed, approximately 91% are singletons. Specimen: PBMCs, collected before any cancer treatment. Every receptor here comes from a woman aged 40-69 years with stage II squamous cell lung carcinoma.

The V call is TRBV15, the J call TRBJ2-5; a weak D match, TRBD2 (5 bases). The V and J ends lost 4 bases and 5 bases respectively, with 11 bases between them. The length of the CDR3 is 13 residues. CDR1 is LNHNV, CDR2 YYDKDF, per germline (reference sequence). CDR3 DNA sequence: TGTGCCACCAGCAACGTACCGGGGGAGACCCAGTACTTC. It is translated as CATSNVPGETQYF.

This clone was seen only a few times. J is TRBJ2-7 and V is TRBV7-6; D call uncertain. Germline lookup yields CDR1 SGHVS and CDR2 FNYEAQ. This CDR3 region has 14 residues. Trimming shortened V by 2 bases and J by 3 bases, and 11 bases separated the two germline ends. The CDR3 sequence: CASSLTSLGYEQYF. Here the CDR3 DNA reads TGTGCCAGCAGCTTAACCTCCCTCGGCTACGAGCAGTACTTC.

The chain carries TRBV6-1 and TRBJ1-1; D is unresolved. V dropped 0 bases and J dropped 3 bases, with 8 bases sitting between them. There are 14 residues in the CDR3. The germline V gene encodes CDR1 MNHNS and CDR2 SASEGT. CDR3: CASSEAMRYTEAFF. Here the CDR3 DNA reads TGTGCCAGCAGTGAAGCGATGAGGTACACTGAAGCTTTCTTT.

Here the CDR3 reads CAWSLPLEQYF. In DNA, the CDR3 is TGTGCCTGGAGTCTCCCCCTCGAGCAGTACTTC. This chain uses TRBV30 with TRBJ2-7; D uncertain. This CDR3 is 11 amino acids long. Germline V gene lookup returns CDR1 GTSNPN and CDR2 SVGIG (reference sequence). V lost 2 bases, J lost 6 bases, and 8 bases lay in between.

A note on this clone: An end of the junction does not agree with germline; a read error may underlie this. The chain couples TRBV4-2 to TRBJ1-5; D gene ambiguous. CDR1 is LGHNA, CDR2 YNFKEQ, per germline. This CDR3 is built from 17 residues. CDR3 bases: TGTGCCGGCAGCCAAGCACCGGGAGCGGGGAGCAATCAGCCCCAGCATTTT. It encodes CAGSQAPGAGSNQPQHF.

The chain has TRBV5-8 and TRBJ1-2; D is undetermined. The CDR3 totals 15 residues. Trimming pared 0 bases from V and 0 bases from J, leaving 9 bases between. The germline V gene encodes CDR1 SGHTS and CDR2 YDEGEE. The chain's CDR3 is CASSLVARTNYGYTF. Written as DNA, the CDR3 is TGTGCCAGCAGCTTGGTCGCTCGGACTAACTATGGCTACACCTTC.

The chain combines TRBV7-9 with TRBJ1-1, with TRBD1 matching over 7 bases. The CDR3 loop spans 18 amino acids. Germline assignment: CDR1 SEHNR and CDR2 FQNEAQ (reference sequence). The V gene end was trimmed by 7 bases and the J gene end by 4 bases; junction bases not matched to a gene: 21. The CDR3 bases are TGTGCCAGCACCCGGGGAGGGGGCATCCCGCCGGTGGTCACTGAAGCTTTCTTT. Translating gives CASTRGGGIPPVVTEAFF.

This clone has only a few counts. The chain uses TRBV19 and TRBJ1-5; the D is unclear. Germline lookup yields CDR1 LNHDA and CDR2 SQIVND (reference sequence). This CDR3 comprises 14 residues. Trimming pared 9 bases from V and 2 bases from J, leaving 14 bases between. The chain's CDR3 is CASRAQDRNQPQHF. CDR3 DNA sequence: TGTGCCAGCCGGGCTCAGGATCGCAATCAGCCCCAGCATTTT.

The chain couples TRBV10-2 to TRBJ2-7; 13 bases match TRBD2. The CDR3 extends over 17 amino acids. The V and J ends lost 2 bases and 7 bases, in that order; junction bases with no gene match: 11. The germline V gene encodes CDR1 WSHSY and CDR2 SAAADI. The DNA of the CDR3 is TGCGCCAGCAGTGAGACTACACTAGCGGGAGGGGTGGGGGAGCAGTACTTC. Translated, it gives CASSETTLAGGVGEQYF.

V gene TRBV5-4 combines with J gene TRBJ2-7; 7 bases fit TRBD1. Trimming cost V 4 bases and J 4 bases; bases outside gene matches: 11. The CDR3 covers 15 residues. In germline, CDR1 is SGHNT, CDR2 YYREEE (reference sequence). As DNA, the CDR3 is TGTGCCAGCAGCGCCCGACAGGGAGACGTGTACGAGCAGTACTTC. Amino acids: CASSARQGDVYEQYF.

The chain is built from TRBV19 and TRBJ1-4; tentative D call: TRBD1 (6 bases). The CDR3 has 16 residues. Germline V lookup: CDR1 LNHDA, CDR2 SQIVND (reference sequence). Trimming took off 6 bases at V and 0 bases at J, with 14 bases between the two ends. The chain's CDR3 is CASSKTGSTTNEKLFF. The CDR3 DNA reads as TGTGCCAGTAGCAAGACAGGTTCTACAACTAATGAAAAACTGTTTTTT. Looking up the rest from reference TRBV19 and TRBJ1-4 gives the full variable domain: DGGITQSPKYLFRKEGQNVTLSCEQNLNHDAMYWYRQDPGQGLRLIYYSQIVNDFQKGDIAEGYSVSREKKESFPLTVTSAQKNPTAFYLCASSKTGSTTNEKLFFGSGTQLSVL.

The chain combines TRBV4-1 with TRBJ2-7, with a possible D match to TRBD1 (6 bases). Germline CDR1 reads MGHRA; CDR2 reads YSYEKL. V was cut by 0 bases and J by 1 base, with 19 bases left in between. This CDR3 spans 18 amino acids. The CDR3 protein is CASSQDRAAKQGSYEQYF. Written as DNA, the CDR3 is TGCGCCAGCAGCCAAGATCGGGCGGCGAAACAGGGTTCCTACGAGCAGTACTTC.

Concerning this clone itself: One end of the junction varies from germline; a read error may be responsible. The gene calls are TRBV28 and TRBJ1-2; D is undetermined. Germline CDR1 MDHEN, CDR2 SYDVKM. The CDR3 totals 12 residues. CDR3 sequence (DNA): TGTGCCAGCAGTACGCTTGAGGATCCCAGCTTCTTC. Translation gives CASSTLEDPSFF.

As to this clone: One end of the junction is discordant with germline, which a read error may explain. The CDR3 nucleotides are TGTGCCACTAGTTACACTAGCGGAGCACAAGAGACCCAGTACTTC. Amino acid sequence: CATSYTSGAQETQYF. V usage is TRBV19 and J usage is TRBJ2-5; 8 bases agree with TRBD2. CDR1 is LNHDA, CDR2 SQIVND, per germline (reference sequence). This CDR3 spans 15 amino acids.

The J gene is TRBJ2-7, the V gene TRBV15, with a weak D call TRBD2 (6 bases). CDR1 LNHNV and CDR2 YYDKDF come from the germline V gene (reference sequence). The CDR3 is 14 amino acids. With 2 bases removed from V and 6 bases from J, the gap between germline ends came to 14 bases. CDR3 bases: TGTGCCACCAGCAGACCCGGGACTCCCTCCGAGCAGTACTTC. Residues: CATSRPGTPSEQYF. Full variable domain (missing parts from reference TRBV15 and TRBJ2-7): DAMVIQNPRYQVTQFGKPVTLSCSQTLNHNVMYWYQQKSSQAPKLLFHYYDKDFNNEADTPDNFQSRRPNTSFCFLDIRSPGLGDTAMYLCATSRPGTPSEQYFGPGTRLTVT.

The chain joins TRBV4-2 to TRBJ2-1, with D tentatively TRBD2 (7 bases). This CDR3 region has 16 residues. Trimming pared 0 bases from V and 5 bases from J, leaving 14 bases between. Germline V CDR1 and CDR2: LGHNA, YNFKEQ. The CDR3 reads CASSQDLTGGHNEQFF. CDR3 DNA: TGTGCCAGCAGCCAAGATTTGACGGGGGGCCACAATGAGCAGTTCTTC.

The chain recombines TRBV6-4 with TRBJ2-1; 8 nucleotides match TRBD2. Germline assignment: CDR1 MRHNA and CDR2 SNTAGT. J was trimmed by 2 bases and V by 3 bases; bases with no gene match: 3. The CDR3 covers 15 residues. DNA for the CDR3: TGTGCCAGCAGTGAGGGAGCGGGAGCCTACAATGAGCAGTTCTTC. Translating it yields CASSEGAGAYNEQFF.

This clone was observed once. V and J are TRBV5-4 and TRBJ2-6; D remains ambiguous. Per germline, CDR1 SGHNT and CDR2 YYREEE (reference sequence). There are 15 residues in the CDR3. V was shortened by 4 bases and J by 4 bases, with 12 bases between the two germline ends. The chain's CDR3 is CASSRALVGANVLTF. The DNA of the CDR3 is TGTGCCAGCAGCCGTGCGCTCGTAGGGGCCAACGTCCTGACTTTC.

The chain has TRBV7-6 and TRBJ1-6; a weak D match, TRBD1 (5 bases). V gave up 4 bases and J gave up 7 bases, with 8 bases separating them. The CDR3 spans 13 residues. Germline CDR1 is SGHVS and CDR2 is FNYEAQ. The CDR3 DNA reads as TGTGCCAGCAGCTCGGGGCTCAATTCACCCCTCCACTTT. Amino acid sequence: CASSSGLNSPLHF.

The rearrangement links TRBV5-1 to TRBJ1-1, with D maybe TRBD1 (6 bases). The CDR3 runs to 14 residues. Between the trimmed V and J ends, which lost 4 bases and 3 bases, there was a span of 13 bases. Per germline, CDR1 SGHRS and CDR2 YFSETQ. CDR3 nucleotide sequence: TGCGCCAGCAGCCCCGGGACATCTTACACTGAAGCTTTCTTT. This sequence encodes CASSPGTSYTEAFF.

The rearrangement uses TRBV6-5 and TRBJ1-5, with unresolved D. Trimming cost V 2 bases and J 0 bases, with 5 bases left between them. The CDR3 spans 14 residues. The germline gives CDR1 MNHEY, CDR2 SVGAGI. CDR3 coding DNA: TGTGCCAGCAGTTACGACAATAGCAATCAGCCCCAGCATTTT. This translates into CASSYDNSNQPQHF.

The gene calls are TRBV7-9 and TRBJ1-4; perhaps TRBD1 as D (5 bases). The CDR3 is made up of 17 amino acids. Germline V gives CDR1 SEHNR, CDR2 FQNEAQ (reference sequence). Trimming cost V 1 base and J 3 bases, with 15 bases left between them. DNA for the CDR3: TGTGCCAGCAGCTTAGGGGACCGGGGTGACCCTAATGAAAAACTGTTTTTT. It codes for CASSLGDRGDPNEKLFF.

This clone came up once. The chain uses TRBV30 and TRBJ1-2, with a tentative D call TRBD1 (6 bases). V was trimmed by 7 bases and J by 6 bases, leaving 21 bases between them. The CDR3 has 14 amino acids. Germline V gene data show CDR1 as GTSNPN and CDR2 as SVGIG (reference sequence). This chain's CDR3 is CALVGEGVTNGYTF. The CDR3 coding sequence is TGTGCCTTGGTAGGCGAGGGGGTGACGAATGGCTACACCTTC.

The rearrangement joins TRBV27 to TRBJ1-2; the match to TRBD1 covers 9 bases. Per germline, CDR1 MNHEY and CDR2 SMNVEV (reference sequence). Unmatched junction bases numbered 3, after V lost 0 bases and J lost 7 bases. This CDR3 spans 14 amino acids. In nucleotides, the CDR3 is TGTGCCAGCAGTTTATCGGGACAGGGTTTTGGCTACACCTTC. As protein: CASSLSGQGFGYTF.

J is TRBJ2-7 and V is TRBV19, with D uncertain. The CDR3 totals 14 residues. Trimming took 6 bases from V and 0 from J, leaving 12 bases between them. Looked up from germline, CDR1 is LNHDA and CDR2 is SQIVND (reference sequence). CDR3 region: CASRTGLNSYEQYF. DNA of the CDR3: TGTGCCAGTAGGACGGGCCTGAACTCCTACGAGCAGTACTTC.

The chain uses TRBV7-6 and TRBJ1-1; 7 bases fit TRBD1. There are 15 residues in the CDR3. CDR1 is SGHVS and CDR2 is FNYEAQ in the germline V gene. Trimming at V came to 5 bases and at J to 0 bases, leaving 6 bases not matched to a gene. The CDR3 reads CASSPRTGLNTEAFF. CDR3 nucleotides: TGTGCCAGCAGCCCCCGGACAGGACTGAACACTGAAGCTTTCTTT.